This T cell receptor (beta chain) was obtained from a study of patients and donors after allogeneic stem cell transplantation. TCRdb redid the calling of the RT-PCR reads with MiXCR, one entry per CDR3 protein. The sample records 150,000 to 200,000 distinct CDR3 sequences, about 24% being singletons. This clonotype was observed a few times. This sequence was found in a human donor who was either an allogeneic HSCT recipient or a stem cell or donor lymphocyte infusion donor (not recorded which). It is not recorded whose cells these are; they may come from a transplant donor. Specimen: blood, either unsorted or a sorted T cell fraction (not recorded which).

The CDR3 region has the DNA TGTGCCAGCACCCTGGACAGGGGAACGTCATACGAGCAGTACTTC. This sequence encodes CASTLDRGTSYEQYF. The chain uses TRBV12-3 or TRBV12-4 and TRBJ2-7; 9 bases are a match to TRBD1. J lost 4 bases, V lost 7 bases, and 11 bases had no gene match. This CDR3 comprises 15 residues.